Listed here are 29 T cell receptor beta chains from one sample, sequenced in a study of blood T cell repertoires in COVID-19. Profiled with immunoSEQ multiplex PCR; TCRdb holds only in-frame clones, not every one. This sample has 250,000 to 350,000 clones; around nine tenths occur once, and the top ten carry 10% to 12%. Sequenced material: peripheral blood. The receptors were gathered from a woman between 25 and 40 years old with COVID-19, enrolled during active disease.

This clone was seen once. Other DNA sequences in this sample translate to the same CDR3. This rearrangement joins TRBV6-5 to TRBJ1-1; D call uncertain. This CDR3 region has 13 residues. CDR1 is MNHEY, CDR2 SVGAGI, per germline. Trimming took off 3 bases at V and 3 bases at J, with 8 bases between the two ends. CDR3 region: CASSYRGDTEAFF. Here the CDR3 DNA reads TGTGCCAGCAGTTATCGGGGAGACACTGAAGCTTTCTTT.

The chain couples TRBV19 to TRBJ2-3; TRBD2 matches 8 bases. The V segment lost 5 bases and the J segment 8 bases; nucleotides outside the gene matches: 3. Germline V CDR1 and CDR2: LNHDA, SQIVND (reference sequence). This CDR3 spans 12 amino acids. The CDR3 is CASSDGGVTQYF. The CDR3 DNA reads TGTGCCAGTAGTGACGGGGGGGTTACGCAGTATTTT.

V and J are TRBV5-4 and TRBJ2-4, with D tentatively TRBD1 (6 bases). V lost 3 bases to trimming and J lost 1 base, with 14 bases between them. Germline V gene sequence: CDR1 SGHNT, CDR2 YYREEE (reference sequence). CDR3 length: 16 residues. The CDR3, as DNA: TGTGCCAGCAGCTCCCAGGGGCGCGAGGCCAAAAACATTCAGTACTTC. The encoded protein is CASSSQGREAKNIQYF. Drawing the rest from reference TRBV5-4 and TRBJ2-4, the complete variable domain is ETGVTQSPTHLIKTRGQQVTLRCSSQSGHNTVSWYQQALGQGPQFIFQYYREEENGRGNFPPRFSGLQFPNYSSELNVNALELDDSALYLCASSSQGREAKNIQYFGAGTRLSVL.

The V gene is TRBV19, the J gene TRBJ2-7, with D maybe TRBD1 (5 bases). In germline, CDR1 is LNHDA, CDR2 SQIVND (reference sequence). Trimming cost V 5 bases and J 4 bases, with 15 bases left between them. This CDR3 contains 14 residues. Here the CDR3 reads CASSLGVQGYEQYF. The CDR3 DNA reads as TGTGCCAGTAGTTTAGGGGTGCAGGGATACGAGCAGTACTTC. Filled out from reference TRBV19 and TRBJ2-7, the complete variable domain reads DGGITQSPKYLFRKEGQNVTLSCEQNLNHDAMYWYRQDPGQGLRLIYYSQIVNDFQKGDIAEGYSVSREKKESFPLTVTSAQKNPTAFYLCASSLGVQGYEQYFGPGTRLTVT.

This chain uses TRBV30 with TRBJ1-6; tentatively, D is TRBD1 (5 bases). The length of the CDR3 is 16 residues. CDR1 and CDR2 from the germline V gene are GTSNPN and SVGIG (reference sequence). V gave up 1 base and J gave up 7 bases, with 17 bases separating them. The CDR3 DNA reads as TGTGCCTGGAGTGCCCCCCGGACAAGTCCCAATTCACCCCTCCACTTT. This sequence encodes CAWSAPRTSPNSPLHF.

This chain uses TRBV9 with TRBJ1-1; D is possibly TRBD1 (6 bases). CDR1 and CDR2 (germline): SGDLS, YYNGEE. The CDR3 length is 14 residues. Trimming pared 2 bases from V and 1 base from J, leaving 9 bases between. DNA of the CDR3: TGTGCCAGCAGCGTGGGACATAAGAACACTGAAGCTTTCTTT. It encodes CASSVGHKNTEAFF.

This chain connects TRBV7-8 to TRBJ2-1; tentatively, D is TRBD2 (5 bases). There are 14 residues in the CDR3. V shed 8 bases and J shed 5 bases, with 16 bases lying between them. Germline V gene lookup returns CDR1 SGHVS and CDR2 FQNEAQ. CDR3 protein: CASSDPRDNNEQFF. CDR3 DNA sequence: TGTGCCAGCTCGGACCCCCGGGATAACAATGAGCAGTTCTTC. The variable domain in full, with the rest retrieved from reference TRBV7-8 and TRBJ2-1, is GAGVSQSPRYKVAKRGQDVALRCDPISGHVSLFWYQQALGQGPEFLTYFQNEAQLDKSGLPSDRFFAERPEGSVSTLKIQRTQQEDSAVYLCASSDPRDNNEQFFGPGTRLTVL.

J is TRBJ2-3 and V is TRBV28; TRBD1 agrees at 9 bases. The trim removed 4 bases at V and 4 bases at J, leaving 12 bases unmatched. CDR3 length: 17 residues. Germline loops: CDR1 MDHEN, CDR2 SYDVKM. The CDR3 reads CASSWLAGQGMADTQYF. In DNA, the CDR3 is TGTGCCAGCAGTTGGTTGGCAGGACAGGGGATGGCAGATACGCAGTATTTT.

Here the CDR3 reads CASSPGWESTGELFF. In DNA form, the CDR3 reads TGTGCCAGCAGCCCCGGGTGGGAGAGCACCGGGGAGCTGTTTTTT. V usage is TRBV11-1 and J usage is TRBJ2-2; weak D call: TRBD2 (5 bases). The CDR3 is made up of 15 amino acids. V was clipped by 5 bases and J by 4 bases, with 14 bases between them. Germline loops: CDR1 SGHAT, CDR2 FQDESV (reference sequence).

The V and J genes are TRBV27 and TRBJ2-2; D is ambiguous. From germline, CDR1 is MNHEY and CDR2 SMNVEV (reference sequence). V lost 6 bases and J lost 8, with 7 bases in between. There are 11 residues in the CDR3. The DNA of the CDR3 is TGTGCCAGCAGGGAGTCAGGGGAGCTGTTTTTT. It encodes CASRESGELFF.

The rearrangement links TRBV5-1 to TRBJ1-5; tentative D call: TRBD1 (6 bases). The CDR3 is 13 residues long. V lost 1 base and J lost 6, with 8 bases in between. The germline V gene encodes CDR1 SGHRS and CDR2 YFSETQ. This CDR3 is CASSLTGSQPQHF. DNA for the CDR3: TGCGCCAGCAGCTTGACAGGGTCTCAGCCCCAGCATTTT.

J is TRBJ2-7 and V is TRBV21-1; the table assigns TRBD1, which was not confirmed against the DNA. TRBV21-1 is an annotated pseudogene. The CDR3 has 14 amino acids. The chain's CDR3 is CASSTQGVSYEQYF. CDR3 bases: TGTGCCAGCAGCACACAGGGCGTCTCCTACGAGCAGTACTTC.

The rearrangement joins TRBV10-3 to TRBJ1-5; D is unclear. V lost 0 bases and J lost 6, with 9 bases in between. The CDR3 is 14 residues long. Germline V CDR1 and CDR2: ENHRY, SYGVKD. The CDR3 sequence: CAISESRVSQPQHF. The CDR3 DNA follows: TGTGCCATCAGTGAGTCAAGAGTAAGTCAGCCCCAGCATTTT.

This clone has only one observation. This chain links TRBV6-9 with TRBJ2-7; 11 nucleotides align to TRBD1. The V gene's germline CDR1 is MNHGY and CDR2 SVAAGI. CDR3 length equals 13 residues. Trimming took 11 bases from V and 4 from J; bases not matched to a gene: 7. The CDR3, as DNA: TGTGCCCCCTCTCGGGACAGGGGGTACGAGCAGTACTTC. It specifies CAPSRDRGYEQYF.

The chain employs TRBV2 and TRBJ2-3; 7 bases map to TRBD2. The V and J ends lost 6 bases and 2 bases, in that order; junction bases with no gene match: 5. The germline V gene has CDR1 SNHLY and CDR2 FYNNEI. CDR3 length equals 14 residues. The CDR3 DNA reads TGTGCCAGCAGAGGACTAGGGCCCACAGATACGCAGTATTTT. Protein sequence: CASRGLGPTDTQYF.

The rearrangement links TRBV9 to TRBJ2-5; the D gene is possibly TRBD2 (6 bases). The CDR3 runs 15 residues. The V gene's germline CDR1 is SGDLS and CDR2 YYNGEE. V shed 2 bases and J shed 1 base, with 12 bases lying between them. DNA of the CDR3: TGTGCCAGCAGCGTGGTTTCTAGCGCCCAAGAGACCCAGTACTTC. Translating it yields CASSVVSSAQETQYF.

The rearrangement joins TRBV4-3 to TRBJ2-4; a possible D gene is TRBD2 (5 bases). The CDR3 runs 15 residues. V dropped 1 base and J dropped 5 bases, with 12 bases sitting between them. Germline CDR1 and CDR2: LGHNA and YSLEER. CDR3 coding DNA: TGCGCCAGCAGCCAAGTTCCGGGAAGACAAAACATTCAGTACTTC. Translating it yields CASSQVPGRQNIQYF.

V gene TRBV12-3 or TRBV12-4 combines with J gene TRBJ2-1; possibly TRBD2 for D (5 bases). Trimming pared 4 bases from V and 13 bases from J, leaving 14 bases between. This CDR3 has 12 amino acids. DNA for the CDR3: TGTGCCAGCAGTTCGTGGCAGAGGGAACAGTTCTTC. Translating it yields CASSSWQREQFF.

The chain combines TRBV10-2 with TRBJ1-2; 7 bases map to TRBD1. Germline values: CDR1 WSHSY, CDR2 SAAADI. J lost 4 bases, V lost 6 bases, and 2 bases had no gene match. The CDR3 loop spans 12 amino acids. The CDR3 sequence is CASRRDSYGYTF. The CDR3 DNA is TGCGCCAGCAGGAGGGACAGCTATGGCTACACCTTC.

This clone was counted a single time. This chain links TRBV19 with TRBJ1-1, with D possibly being TRBD1 (5 bases). Per germline, CDR1 LNHDA and CDR2 SQIVND (reference sequence). There are 14 residues in the CDR3. V was shortened by 5 bases and J by 5 bases, with 15 bases between the two germline ends. The CDR3 sequence is CASSGAGPNTEAFF. The CDR3 region has the DNA TGTGCCAGTAGTGGGGCAGGGCCTAATACTGAAGCTTTCTTT. Based on the CDR3 plus reference TRBV19 and TRBJ1-1, the full variable domain is DGGITQSPKYLFRKEGQNVTLSCEQNLNHDAMYWYRQDPGQGLRLIYYSQIVNDFQKGDIAEGYSVSREKKESFPLTVTSAQKNPTAFYLCASSGAGPNTEAFFGQGTRLTVV.

This clone was detected only once. V is TRBV5-3 and J is TRBJ2-3; 10 bases line up with TRBD2. TRBV5-3 is an open reading frame whose function is uncertain. The CDR3 covers 16 residues. Trimming at V came to 4 bases and at J to 0 bases, leaving 5 bases not matched to a gene. The CDR3 region is CARSASTSGSTDTQYF. In nucleotides, the CDR3 is TGTGCCAGAAGCGCCTCGACTAGCGGGAGCACAGATACGCAGTATTTT.

The chain combines TRBV5-5 with TRBJ1-3; no definite D call. Germline assignment: CDR1 SGHKS and CDR2 YYEKEE (reference sequence). The V gene lost 4 bases and the J gene lost 0 bases, with 8 bases spanning the gap. This CDR3 region has 14 residues. The CDR3 nucleotides are TGTGCCAGCAGCATTGGAGGCTCTGGAAACACCATATATTTT. This sequence encodes CASSIGGSGNTIYF. The whole variable domain, filled in from reference TRBV5-5 and TRBJ1-3, reads DAGVTQSPTHLIKTRGQQVTLRCSPISGHKSVSWYQQVLGQGPQFIFQYYEKEERGRGNFPDRFSARQFPNYSSELNVNALLLGDSALYLCASSIGGSGNTIYFGEGSWLTVV.

V gene TRBV7-6 combines with J gene TRBJ1-3; D perhaps matches TRBD1 (6 bases). The germline CDR1 and CDR2 sequences are SGHVS and FNYEAQ. The CDR3 has 17 amino acids. The ends were cut back, 5 bases at V and 0 bases at J, with 17 bases in the middle. The CDR3 coding sequence is TGTGCCAGCAGCCCCAGCCTCCGGACAGTCTCTGGAAACACCATATATTTT. It is translated as CASSPSLRTVSGNTIYF.

The CDR3 is CTSGLAGGGGTDTQYF. CDR3 in DNA: TGCACGAGCGGACTAGCGGGAGGGGGAGGCACAGATACGCAGTATTTT. The rearrangement uses TRBV29-1 and TRBJ2-3; 15 bases are shared with TRBD2. The germline CDR1 and CDR2 sequences are SQVTM and ANQGSEA. CDR3 length: 16 amino acids.

V is TRBV30 and J is TRBJ2-3; TRBD1 might be the D (6 bases). Trimming pared 3 bases from V and 2 bases from J, leaving 18 bases between. The CDR3 is 16 residues long. Germline V gene sequence: CDR1 GTSNPN, CDR2 SVGIG (reference sequence). CDR3 coding DNA: TGTGCCTGGAGAAAGGGATGGGCAGGGGACACAGATACGCAGTATTTT. The encoded protein is CAWRKGWAGDTDTQYF.

This chain links TRBV11-2 with TRBJ2-2, with no clear D. CDR1 is SGHAT, CDR2 FQNNGV, per germline. CDR3 length: 15 amino acids. Trimming cost V 2 bases and J 3 bases, with 10 bases left between them. The CDR3 DNA is TGTGCCAGCAGCTTAACCGGGTTGGACACCGGGGAGCTGTTTTTT. Protein: CASSLTGLDTGELFF.

The rearrangement uses TRBV28 and TRBJ2-2; 8 bases fit TRBD1. Trimming took 2 bases from V and 4 from J; bases not matched to a gene: 3. Germline V gene lookup returns CDR1 MDHEN and CDR2 SYDVKM. This CDR3 region has 15 residues. CDR3 bases: TGTGCCAGCAGTTTAACACAGGGGGGCACCGGGGAGCTGTTTTTT. It specifies CASSLTQGGTGELFF.

The chain employs TRBV6-6 and TRBJ1-6, with TRBD1 matching over 7 bases. This CDR3 contains 15 residues. After removal of 6 bases from V and 9 bases from J, the junction contained 11 bases not matched to a gene. In germline, CDR1 is MNHNY, CDR2 SVGAGI (reference sequence). The CDR3 region is CASRTSGTVVSPLHF. The CDR3 DNA is TGTGCCAGCAGAACCTCCGGGACAGTCGTTTCACCCCTCCACTTT.

A remark on this clone: This CDR3 is also generated by other DNA sequences in the sample. This chain uses TRBV5-4 with TRBJ2-6, with TRBD1 matching 9 bases. After removal of 0 bases from V and 1 base from J, the junction contained 5 bases not matched to a gene. Germline loops: CDR1 SGHNT, CDR2 YYREEE (reference sequence). The CDR3 consists of 18 residues. CDR3 amino acids: CASSLAGQGFSGANVLTF. CDR3 coding DNA: TGTGCCAGCAGCTTGGCGGGACAGGGCTTTTCTGGGGCCAACGTCCTGACTTTC.